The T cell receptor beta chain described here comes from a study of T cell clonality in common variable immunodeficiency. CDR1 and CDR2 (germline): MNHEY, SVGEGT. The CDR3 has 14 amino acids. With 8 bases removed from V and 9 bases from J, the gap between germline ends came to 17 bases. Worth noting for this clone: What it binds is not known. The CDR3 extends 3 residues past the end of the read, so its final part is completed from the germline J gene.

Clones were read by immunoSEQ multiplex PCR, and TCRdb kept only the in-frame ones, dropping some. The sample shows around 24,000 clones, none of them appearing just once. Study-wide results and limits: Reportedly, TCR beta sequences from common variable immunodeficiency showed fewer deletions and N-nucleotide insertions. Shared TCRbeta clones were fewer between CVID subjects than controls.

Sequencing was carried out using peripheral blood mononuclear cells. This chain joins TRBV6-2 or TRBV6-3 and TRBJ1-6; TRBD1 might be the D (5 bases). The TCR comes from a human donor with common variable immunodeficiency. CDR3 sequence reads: CASSGSPRPSPLHF. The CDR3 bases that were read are TGTGCCAGCTCAGGGTCCCCTCGGCCTTCACCC.